This T cell receptor (beta chain) was recorded in a study of siplizumab effects on memory and regulatory T cells. Study-level points and caveats: Where siplizumab was present, mappable alloreactive CD4+ clones averaged around 69% Treg-derived, compared with 25% to 30% in controls.

Measured with immunoSEQ multiplex PCR; TCRdb has only the in-frame clones, and not every one. The top ten clones hold 12% of a sample with about 100,000 clones, approximately 91% of them seen once. Between the trimmed V and J ends, which lost 1 base and 3 bases, there was a span of 9 bases. Per the germline V gene, CDR1 is MNHNS and CDR2 is SASEGT. This CDR3 spans 14 amino acids. In regard to this clone: Its antigen is still unknown.

This chain links TRBV6-1 with TRBJ1-1, with D perhaps matching TRBD1 (5 bases). The source is a human donor in good health. Sequencing was carried out using non-Treg CD4+ T cells sorted from blood. This CDR3 reads CASSEVQGDTEAFF. CDR3 bases: TGTGCCAGCAGTGAAGTTCAGGGAGACACTGAAGCTTTCTTT.